The T cell receptor beta chain under discussion was sequenced for a study of blood T cell repertoires in COVID-19. For the study at large: Sources were T cells, B-cell-depleted T cells, or PBMCs; the material itself was cDNA or gDNA.

The table came from immunoSEQ multiplex PCR; TCRdb's copy has only in-frame clones and leaves some out. The sample shows approximately 90,000 clones, roughly 87% of them seen only once. The CDR3 totals 16 residues. Germline CDR1 reads SGHRS; CDR2 reads YFSETQ. V lost 3 bases, J lost 2 bases, and 6 bases stayed unmatched. The chain has TRBV5-1 and TRBJ2-1; 9 positions agree with TRBD1. The sequenced sample was peripheral blood. This TCR came from a woman of 80 years or more with acute or convalescent COVID-19. DNA of the CDR3: TGCGCCAGCAGCTCCGGACAGGGGACAACCTACAATGAGCAGTTCTTC. Amino acid sequence: CASSSGQGTTYNEQFF.